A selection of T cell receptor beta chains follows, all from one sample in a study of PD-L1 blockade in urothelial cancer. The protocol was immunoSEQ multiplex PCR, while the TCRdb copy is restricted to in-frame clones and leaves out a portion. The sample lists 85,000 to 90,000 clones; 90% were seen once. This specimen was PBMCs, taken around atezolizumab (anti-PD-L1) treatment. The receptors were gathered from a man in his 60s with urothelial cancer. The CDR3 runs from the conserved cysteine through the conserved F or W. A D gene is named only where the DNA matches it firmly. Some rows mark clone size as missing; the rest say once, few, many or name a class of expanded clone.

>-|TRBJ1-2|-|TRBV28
CASRNPPGRGSGYTF
TGTGCCAGCAGGAACCCGCCGGGCCGGGGATCTGGCTACACCTTC
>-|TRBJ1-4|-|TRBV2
CASVSSWGGEKLFF
TGTGCCAGCGTCTCCTCCTGGGGGGGTGAAAAACTGTTTTTT
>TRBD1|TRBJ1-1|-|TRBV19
CASSVFQGALNTEAFF
TGTGCCAGTAGTGTATTCCAGGGGGCCCTGAACACTGAAGCTTTCTTT
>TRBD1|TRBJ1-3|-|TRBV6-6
CASSRDRVGNTIYF
TGTGCCAGCAGTCGGGACAGGGTCGGAAACACCATATATTTT
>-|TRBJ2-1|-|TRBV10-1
CASSEDRIYNEQFF
TGCGCCAGCAGTGAGGACAGAATCTACAATGAGCAGTTCTTC
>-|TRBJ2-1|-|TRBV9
CASSVGPAAEQFF
TGTGCCAGCAGCGTAGGTCCAGCGGCTGAGCAGTTCTTC
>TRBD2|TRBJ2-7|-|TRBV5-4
CASSLNPGLAGGEQYF
TGTGCCAGCAGCTTAAATCCGGGACTAGCGGGAGGCGAGCAGTACTTC
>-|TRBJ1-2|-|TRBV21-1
CASSKSGYTF
TGTGCCAGCAGCAAGAGTGGCTACACCTTC
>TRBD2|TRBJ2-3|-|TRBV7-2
CASAPQAGGVLDTQYF
TGTGCCAGCGCCCCACAAGCGGGGGGGGTCTTAGATACGCAGTATTTT
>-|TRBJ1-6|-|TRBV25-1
CASMGARTHNSPLHF
TGTGCCAGCATGGGAGCCCGAACCCATAATTCACCCCTCCACTTT
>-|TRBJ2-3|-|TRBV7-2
CASSVLGGGAADTQYF
TGTGCCAGCAGTGTGCTCGGTGGGGGGGCAGCAGATACGCAGTATTTT
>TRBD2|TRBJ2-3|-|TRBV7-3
CASSLTYTSGSITDTQYF
TGTGCCAGCAGCTTAACGTATACTAGCGGGAGTATCACAGATACGCAGTATTTT
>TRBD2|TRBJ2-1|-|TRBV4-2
CASSQIAGGSYNEQFF
TGTGCCAGCAGCCAAATAGCGGGGGGGTCATACAATGAGCAGTTCTTC
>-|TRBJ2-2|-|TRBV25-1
CASTFGNTGELFF
TGTGCCAGCACCTTCGGGAACACCGGGGAGCTGTTTTTT
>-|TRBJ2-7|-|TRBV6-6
CASSYSRGEQYF
TGTGCCAGCAGTTACAGCAGGGGCGAGCAGTACTTC
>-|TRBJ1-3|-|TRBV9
CASSVGWGSSGNTIYF
TGTGCCAGCAGCGTAGGGTGGGGCAGCTCTGGAAACACCATATATTTT
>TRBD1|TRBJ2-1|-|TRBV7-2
CASSLGTGIFNEQFF
TGTGCCAGCAGCTTAGGGACAGGGATTTTCAATGAGCAGTTCTTC
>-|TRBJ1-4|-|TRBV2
CASSERGTTNEKLFF
TGTGCCAGCAGTGAACGGGGAACAACTAATGAAAAACTGTTTTTT
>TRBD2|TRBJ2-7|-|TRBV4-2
CASSPGGGAYEQYF
TGTGCCAGCAGCCCGGGCGGGGGGGCCTACGAGCAGTACTTC
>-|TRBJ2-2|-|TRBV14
CASSQVEFGELFF
TGTGCCAGCAGCCAAGTAGAGTTCGGGGAGCTGTTTTTT
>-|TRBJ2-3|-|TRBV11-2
CASSSGGPNTQYF
TGTGCCAGCAGCTCGGGCGGGCCGAATACGCAGTATTTT
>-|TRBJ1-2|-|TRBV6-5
CASSYALANYGYTF
TGTGCCAGCAGTTACGCGCTAGCTAACTATGGCTACACCTTC
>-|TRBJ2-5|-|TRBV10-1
CASSDRAEGTQYF
TGCGCCAGCAGTGATAGGGCAGAGGGGACCCAGTACTTC
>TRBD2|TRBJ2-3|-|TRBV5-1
CASSLHTVRGSTDTQYF
TGCGCCAGCAGCTTGCATACGGTGCGGGGGAGCACAGATACGCAGTATTTT
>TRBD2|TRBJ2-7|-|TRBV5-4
CASSPSGGQYEQYF
TGTGCCAGCAGCCCTAGCGGGGGACAATACGAGCAGTACTTC
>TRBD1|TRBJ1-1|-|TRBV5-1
CASSSGQGTDFTEAFF
TGCGCCAGCAGCTCGGGACAGGGGACGGATTTCACTGAAGCTTTCTTT
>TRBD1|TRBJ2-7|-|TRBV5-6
CASSFGQGLYEQYF
TGTGCCAGCAGCTTCGGACAGGGCCTCTACGAGCAGTACTTC
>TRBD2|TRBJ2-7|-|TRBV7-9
CASSPSSGTSVEQYF
TGTGCCAGCAGCCCATCATCCGGGACTAGCGTTGAGCAGTACTTC
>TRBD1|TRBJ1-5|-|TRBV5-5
CASSLEDRRGQPQHF
TGTGCCAGCAGCTTGGAGGACAGGAGGGGTCAGCCCCAGCATTTT
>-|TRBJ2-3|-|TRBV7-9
CASSFTTTTDTQYF
TGTGCCAGCAGCTTTACTACCACCACAGATACGCAGTATTTT
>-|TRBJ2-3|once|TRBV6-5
CASSYSWRGGTDTQYF
TGTGCCAGCAGTTACTCGTGGCGGGGTGGCACAGATACGCAGTATTTT
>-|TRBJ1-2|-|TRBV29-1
CSVEGKGLHGYTF
TGCAGCGTTGAAGGTAAAGGACTTCATGGCTACACCTTC
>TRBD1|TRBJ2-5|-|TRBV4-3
CASSQSSGTGGETQYF
TGCGCCAGCAGCCAGTCCTCCGGGACAGGGGGAGAGACCCAGTACTTC
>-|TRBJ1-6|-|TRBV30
CAWTRPLDNSPLHF
TGTGCCTGGACGCGGCCCCTGGATAATTCACCCCTCCACTTT
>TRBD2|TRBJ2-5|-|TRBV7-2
CASSLGTSGGQETQYF
TGTGCCAGCAGCCTCGGGACTAGCGGGGGACAAGAGACCCAGTACTTC
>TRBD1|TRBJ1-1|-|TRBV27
CASSLLDRVNTEAFF
TGTGCCAGCAGTTTACTGGACAGGGTGAACACTGAAGCTTTCTTT
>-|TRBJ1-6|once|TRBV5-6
CASSLAGDSSPLHF
TGTGCCAGCAGCTTAGCGGGGGATAGTTCACCCCTCCACTTT
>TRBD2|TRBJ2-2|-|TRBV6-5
CASTPSGSTGELFF
TGTGCCAGCACCCCGAGCGGGAGCACCGGGGAGCTGTTTTTT
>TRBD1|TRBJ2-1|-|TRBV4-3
CASSQDPRQGYNEQFF
TGCGCCAGCAGCCAAGATCCGAGACAGGGCTACAATGAGCAGTTCTTC
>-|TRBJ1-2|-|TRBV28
CASSFSGYGYTF
TGTGCCAGCAGTTTTTCGGGCTATGGCTACACCTTC
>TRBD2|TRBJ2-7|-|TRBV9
CASSASPLAGAHEQYF
TGTGCCAGCAGCGCCTCCCCGCTAGCGGGTGCCCACGAGCAGTACTTC
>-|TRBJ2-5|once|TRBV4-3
CASSPLVADIVETQYF
TGCGCCAGCAGCCCCCTCGTCGCAGACATAGTCGAGACCCAGTACTTC